Listed below are T cell receptor beta chains from one sample, sequenced in a study of shared clonotypes between healthy human individuals. The protocol was immunoSEQ multiplex PCR, while the TCRdb copy is restricted to in-frame clones and leaves out a portion. The sample includes 850,000 to 1,200,000 clones, under 80% seen only once; the top ten take about 1.5%. The sample consisted of memory CD4+ T cells sorted from blood. The receptors were sampled from a young man in good health. CDR3s include the opening cysteine and the closing phenylalanine or tryptophan. D genes are given only for firm matches.

d_call j_call v_call cdr3_aa
NA TRBJ2-7 TRBV5-1 CASSVGTSEQYF
TRBD1 TRBJ1-1 TRBV28 CASAIGTGGYSEAFF
NA TRBJ1-2 TRBV19 CASSPHRQEHGYTF
NA TRBJ1-2 TRBV30 CAWSVMGGYTF
TRBD2 TRBJ2-7 TRBV7-9 CASSPLAGGYEQYF
NA TRBJ2-1 TRBV5-1 CASSLVQGVNEQFF
NA TRBJ2-2 TRBV4-3 CASSQTPQLTGELFF
TRBD2 TRBJ2-1 TRBV5-4 CASSLDLAEYNEQFF
NA TRBJ1-5 TRBV28 CASSTGSAERLGDQPQHF
TRBD1 TRBJ1-2 TRBV28 CASSSGQGVNYGYTF
TRBD1 TRBJ1-1 TRBV2 CASKAKTGGRNTEAFF
NA TRBJ2-3 TRBV27 CASSLSGLHRWYF
TRBD2 TRBJ2-3 TRBV10-3 CAISDLAGDTDTQYF
NA TRBJ2-1 TRBV27 CASSLKGAGYQRSYNEQFF
NA TRBJ2-1 TRBV7-9 CASSRDEREQFF
NA TRBJ1-6 TRBV4-3 CASSQEQGLNSPLHF
NA TRBJ2-2 TRBV11-3 CASSSQGMTGELFF
TRBD1 TRBJ1-3 TRBV30 CAWSRTGVGNTIYF
NA TRBJ1-2 TRBV7-2 CASDESGVRGYTF
TRBD1 TRBJ2-7 TRBV6-1 CASSAGQGANEQYF
NA TRBJ1-1 TRBV2 CASSRTVLNTEAFF
TRBD1 TRBJ1-2 TRBV30 CAWKVQGAGYGYTF